One and the same sample provided the 13 T cell receptor beta chains below, sequenced in a study of T cell responses to AZD1222 COVID-19 vaccine. Some clones are missing from TCRdb's copy, which holds only in-frame ones; the method was immunoSEQ multiplex PCR. This sample yields around 120,000 clones, of which around 92% are seen a single time; 14% belongs to the top ten. This material consisted of peripheral blood, taken on day 0 of AZD1222 vaccination. Source of these receptors: an adult in good health.

The genes are TRBV7-8 and TRBJ1-1, with 8 nucleotides matching TRBD1. Germline lookup yields CDR1 SGHVS and CDR2 FQNEAQ. This CDR3 is 15 amino acids long. Losses at the gene ends were 0 bases for V and 4 bases for J; bases not matched to a gene: 4. DNA of the CDR3: TGTGCCAGCAGCTTAGCGCAGGGGGCGGCCACTGAAGCTTTCTTT. This gives the protein CASSLAQGAATEAFF.

The gene calls are TRBV12-3 or TRBV12-4 and TRBJ1-2; 9 bases line up with TRBD1. The CDR3 contains 13 residues. V shed 5 bases, J shed 7 bases, and the junction held 5 bases outside the gene matches. The CDR3 is CASSGGTGLGYTF. DNA of the CDR3: TGTGCCAGCAGTGGCGGGACAGGGCTTGGCTACACCTTC.

The rearrangement joins TRBV6-2 or TRBV6-3 to TRBJ2-1, with 7 bases identical to TRBD1. From germline, CDR1 is MNHEY and CDR2 SVGEGT. CDR3 length: 16 residues. V trimming: 6 bases; J trimming: 0 bases; junction bases outside the gene matches: 8. The CDR3: CASSLTGKHSYNEQFF. CDR3 in DNA: TGTGCCAGCAGCCTGACAGGGAAACACTCCTACAATGAGCAGTTCTTC.

This clone was seen once. V and J are TRBV29-1 and TRBJ1-2; no reliable D call. Trimming removed 4 bases at V and 6 bases at J, with 6 bases between. This CDR3 has 10 residues. CDR1 SQVTM and CDR2 ANQGSEA come from the germline V gene. CDR3 coding DNA: TGCAGCGTTGTGTCTGATGGCTACACCTTC. This sequence encodes CSVVSDGYTF.

This clone has only a few counts. The chain is built from TRBV21-1 and TRBJ2-7. TRBV21-1 is listed as a pseudogene. The length of the CDR3 is 12 residues. The CDR3 sequence is CASSKDDYEQYF. The CDR3 nucleotides read TGTGCCAGCAGCAAAGATGACTACGAGCAGTACTTC.

This chain joins TRBV27 and TRBJ2-1, with 7 bases that match TRBD1. The trim removed 3 bases at V and 1 base at J, leaving 9 bases unmatched. The CDR3 is made up of 17 amino acids. Germline V CDR1 and CDR2: MNHEY, SMNVEV (reference sequence). The DNA of the CDR3 is TGTGCCAGCAGTTTGTCAACAGGGGAAGCGTCCTACAATGAGCAGTTCTTC. Its translation: CASSLSTGEASYNEQFF.

The rearrangement uses TRBV18 and TRBJ1-4, with D possibly being TRBD1 (6 bases). Trimming shortened V by 6 bases and J by 4 bases, and 27 bases separated the two germline ends. Germline CDR1 and CDR2: KGHSH and LQKENI. The CDR3 runs 19 residues. CDR3 in amino acids: CASSPTGCCFLGRNEKLFF. In DNA, the CDR3 is TGTGCCAGCTCCCCAACAGGGTGCTGTTTTCTCGGCCGTAATGAAAAACTGTTTTTT. The whole variable domain, filled in from reference TRBV18 and TRBJ1-4, reads NAGVMQNPRHLVRRRGQEARLRCSPMKGHSHVYWYRQLPEEGLKFMVYLQKENIIDESGMPKERFSAEFPKEGPSILRIQQVVRGDSAAYFCASSPTGCCFLGRNEKLFFGSGTQLSVL.

CDR3 bases: TGCGCCAGCAGTGACGGATCCTATGGCTACACCTTC. Amino acid sequence: CASSDGSYGYTF. The V call is TRBV5-1, the J call TRBJ1-2, with D hard to call. The CDR3 has 12 amino acids. Germline V gives CDR1 SGHRS, CDR2 YFSETQ. Trimming left V 5 bases short and J 4 bases short, with 9 bases between.

On this clone itself: At one of its ends the junction is not consistent with the germline gene, which may arise from a read error. The genes are TRBV12-3 or TRBV12-4 and TRBJ2-1; 14 bases line up with TRBD2. CDR3 size: 12 residues. This CDR3 is CASTILGLAGVF. The CDR3 DNA reads as TGTGCCAGCACCATACTGGGACTAGCGGGGGTCTTC.

The J gene is TRBJ2-3, the V gene TRBV27, with TRBD1 matching 7 bases. The CDR3 loop spans 15 amino acids. J lost 5 bases, V lost 7 bases, and 12 bases had no gene match. The germline CDR1 and CDR2 sequences are MNHEY and SMNVEV (reference sequence). The CDR3 region is CASTLRDSGQDTQYF. CDR3 coding DNA: TGTGCCAGCACACTCCGGGACAGCGGCCAAGATACGCAGTATTTT.

This chain joins TRBV6-5 and TRBJ2-7; D not resolved. This CDR3 is 11 amino acids long. The V gene lost 6 bases and the J gene lost 6 bases, with 9 bases spanning the gap. The V gene's germline CDR1 is MNHEY and CDR2 SVGAGI. This chain's CDR3 is CASRHSPEQYF. The CDR3 bases are TGTGCCAGCAGGCACAGTCCCGAGCAGTACTTC.

The chain recombines TRBV11-2 with TRBJ2-5; maybe TRBD1 (5 bases). Germline CDR1 SGHAT, CDR2 FQNNGV. The length of the CDR3 is 14 residues. V lost 1 base, J lost 4 bases, and 10 bases lay in between. The CDR3, as DNA: TGTGCCAGCAGCTTAGTGTTTGGGGCAGAGACCCAGTACTTC. Its translation is CASSLVFGAETQYF.

The chain couples TRBV7-2 to TRBJ2-2; maybe TRBD2 (6 bases). The CDR3 extends over 17 amino acids. Germline V CDR1 and CDR2: SGHTA, FQGNSA. V was cut by 2 bases and J by 3 bases, with 16 bases left in between. The CDR3 sequence is CASSLNPPGLDTGELFF. In DNA, the CDR3 is TGTGCCAGCAGCTTAAACCCACCGGGACTCGACACCGGGGAGCTGTTTTTT.